Each of the 12 T cell receptor beta chains below was sequenced from the same sample in a study of blood T cell repertoires in COVID-19. Repertoires were generated with immunoSEQ multiplex PCR, while TCRdb's copy carries only in-frame clones and drops some. The table shows approximately 300,000 clones, with 86% occurring only once. Sequencing input: peripheral blood. The receptors stem from a woman in her fifties or sixties with acute or convalescent COVID-19.

This sequence joins TRBV28 and TRBJ2-7, with a weak D call TRBD1 (6 bases). The V and J ends lost 6 bases and 6 bases respectively, with 15 bases between them. Looked up from germline, CDR1 is MDHEN and CDR2 is SYDVKM. There are 13 residues in the CDR3. Written as DNA, the CDR3 is TGTGCCAGCAGGCCGGGACACCCTCTCGAGCAGTACTTC. Its translation is CASRPGHPLEQYF.

The chain joins TRBV7-3 to TRBJ2-5, with D possibly TRBD1 on 6 matching bases. The V end lost 5 bases, the J end lost 4 bases, and 14 bases lay between the germline ends. CDR1 is SGHTA, CDR2 FQGTGA, per germline. CDR3 length equals 14 residues. CDR3 amino acids: CASSLQTGPETQYF. The DNA for the CDR3 is TGTGCCAGCAGCCTCCAGACAGGCCCAGAGACCCAGTACTTC.

A few counts support this clone. The CDR3 region is CASSPRTGSPYEQYF. The CDR3 region has the DNA TGTGCCAGCTCACCCCGGACAGGGAGCCCCTACGAGCAGTACTTC. This chain joins TRBV18 and TRBJ2-7; 8 bases align to TRBD1. Germline V gene sequence: CDR1 KGHSH, CDR2 LQKENI. V lost 3 bases and J lost 2; bases outside the gene matches: 6. The CDR3 runs 15 residues.

This chain joins TRBV5-1 and TRBJ2-6; 11 bases are shared with TRBD2. The junction had 8 bases not matched to a gene; V was cut back by 0 bases and J by 0 bases. This CDR3 is built from 20 residues. Germline V gene lookup returns CDR1 SGHRS and CDR2 YFSETQ. CDR3 sequence reads: CASSLALAGGRSSGANVLTF. The CDR3 nucleotides read TGCGCCAGCAGCTTGGCGCTAGCGGGAGGTAGAAGCTCTGGGGCCAACGTCCTGACTTTC.

The chain employs TRBV6-5 and TRBJ1-6; 8 bases agree with TRBD1. Germline V gene data show CDR1 as MNHEY and CDR2 as SVGAGI. The CDR3 covers 16 residues. Trimming removed 4 bases from V and 2 bases from J; junction bases left unmatched: 4. CDR3 sequence: CASSFTGGTYNSPLHF. CDR3 DNA sequence: TGTGCCAGCAGTTTCACAGGGGGAACCTATAATTCACCCCTCCACTTT.

This clone showed up just a few times. The chain has TRBV6-1 and TRBJ2-7; 7 nucleotides match TRBD1. This CDR3 has 21 amino acids. From germline, CDR1 is MNHNS and CDR2 SASEGT. The V segment lost 0 bases and the J segment 0 bases; nucleotides outside the gene matches: 20. CDR3 amino acids: CASSEAIPIDGTDRSSYEQYF. The CDR3 DNA reads TGTGCCAGCAGTGAAGCGATTCCTATCGACGGGACAGATCGAAGCTCCTACGAGCAGTACTTC.

The chain links TRBV7-3 to TRBJ2-3; perhaps TRBD2 as D (5 bases). CDR1 SGHTA and CDR2 FQGTGA come from the germline V gene. V was pared by 3 bases and J by 10 bases, with 14 bases between. The CDR3 loop spans 13 amino acids. CDR3 loop: CASSFLYRGAQYF. The CDR3 nucleotides read TGTGCCAGCAGCTTCCTCTATCGGGGTGCGCAGTATTTT.

The V and J genes are TRBV7-3 and TRBJ2-5, with 7 bases that match TRBD1. The CDR3 is 13 residues long. With V trimmed by 4 bases and J by 2 bases, 1 base remained unmatched. The V gene's germline CDR1 is SGHTA and CDR2 FQGTGA. This CDR3 reads CASSWTGQETQYF. For the CDR3, the DNA is TGTGCCAGCAGCTGGACAGGTCAAGAGACCCAGTACTTC.

The chain recombines TRBV6-5 with TRBJ2-7; no reliable D call. V was clipped by 2 bases and J by 5 bases, with 10 bases between them. The CDR3 contains 13 residues. The germline gives CDR1 MNHEY, CDR2 SVGAGI. The CDR3 reads CASSYPGRDEQYF. CDR3 bases: TGTGCCAGCAGTTACCCCGGTCGGGACGAGCAGTACTTC.

The J gene is TRBJ1-1, the V gene TRBV19; 9 bases are a match to TRBD1. CDR1 and CDR2 from the germline V gene are LNHDA and SQIVND (reference sequence). CDR3 length equals 14 residues. V shed 7 bases and J 3 bases; nucleotides not matched to a gene: 6. The CDR3 spells CASNTGGLDTEAFF. CDR3 DNA: TGTGCCAGTAATACAGGGGGCCTTGACACTGAAGCTTTCTTT.

The V call is TRBV19, the J call TRBJ1-2; TRBD1 might be the D (6 bases). V shed 10 bases and J shed 2 bases, with 11 bases lying between them. CDR1 LNHDA and CDR2 SQIVND come from the germline V gene (reference sequence). This CDR3 spans 12 amino acids. The CDR3 bases are TGTGCCACCAGACAGGCGAACTATGGCTACACCTTC. Residues: CATRQANYGYTF. Full variable domain (missing parts from reference TRBV19 and TRBJ1-2): DGGITQSPKYLFRKEGQNVTLSCEQNLNHDAMYWYRQDPGQGLRLIYYSQIVNDFQKGDIAEGYSVSREKKESFPLTVTSAQKNPTAFYLCATRQANYGYTFGSGTRLTVV.

The J gene is TRBJ2-7, the V gene TRBV4-3; TRBD1 is a possible D gene (5 bases). Between the trimmed V and J ends, which lost 2 bases and 3 bases, there was a span of 11 bases. The CDR3 has 14 amino acids. Germline V CDR1 and CDR2: LGHNA, YSLEER. The CDR3 nucleotides read TGCGCCAGCAGCCAACTGGTTAGGGGCTACGAGCAGTACTTC. Translated: CASSQLVRGYEQYF.